These 22 T cell receptor beta chains originate from one sample sequenced in a study of blood T cell repertoires in COVID-19 (dated by TCRdb to 2019 to 2021). Library preparation was by the immunoSEQ multiplex PCR assay. In its TCRdb copy, this immuneACCESS table keeps in-frame sequences only and misses some clones. Where compared with another copy, unresolved V genes explain less than half of these, and the others have no known cause. This sample comprises around 140,000 clones, about 83% of them detected only once. The leading ten clones occupy under 9% of the sample. The sequenced sample was peripheral blood. The receptors originated from a woman aged 45-65 years with active or convalescent COVID-19.

This clone was observed a handful of times. This chain uses TRBV7-6 with TRBJ1-3; 7 bases align to TRBD1. The CDR3 length is 17 residues. Trimming at V came to 0 bases and at J to 2 bases, leaving 7 bases not matched to a gene. The germline V gene encodes CDR1 SGHVS and CDR2 FNYEAQ. As DNA, the CDR3 is TGTGCCAGCAGCTTAGCGACAGGGTCTAAAACTGGAAACACCATATATTTT. Amino acids: CASSLATGSKTGNTIYF. The full variable domain, rest sourced from reference TRBV7-6 and TRBJ1-3, is GAGVSQSPRYKVTKRGQDVALRCDPISGHVSLYWYRQALGQGPEFLTYFNYEAQQDKSGLPNDRFSAERPEGSISTLTIQRTEQRDSAMYRCASSLATGSKTGNTIYFGEGSWLTVV.

V and J are TRBV27 and TRBJ1-2; no clear D gene. Per the germline V gene, CDR1 is MNHEY and CDR2 is SMNVEV (reference sequence). CDR3 length: 18 residues. The germline V and J ends were trimmed by 7 bases and 4 bases, with 28 bases remaining between them. CDR3 DNA sequence: TGTGCCAGCACCTTTAATCTCGGGTCGGGAACTTCGCTCTATGGCTACACCTTC. This translates into CASTFNLGSGTSLYGYTF.

This clone came up once. The chain recombines TRBV30 with TRBJ1-1; D call uncertain. V lost 4 bases and J lost 0, with 6 bases in between. There are 12 residues in the CDR3. Looked up from germline, CDR1 is GTSNPN and CDR2 is SVGIG (reference sequence). The CDR3: CAWTEMNTEAFF. For the CDR3, the DNA is TGTGCCTGGACAGAAATGAACACTGAAGCTTTCTTT.

This clone was observed a single time. V usage is TRBV6-5 and J usage is TRBJ1-1; tentative D call: TRBD1 (6 bases). Trimming took 2 bases from V and 4 from J, leaving 14 bases between them. The CDR3 runs to 15 residues. The germline gives CDR1 MNHEY, CDR2 SVGAGI. CDR3 protein: CASSYVGGRGTEAFF. The DNA for the CDR3 is TGTGCCAGCAGTTACGTAGGTGGCAGGGGCACTGAAGCTTTCTTT.

Relative to its sample, this clone is medium-sized. This chain links TRBV5-3 with TRBJ2-1, with TRBD2 identical over 14 bases. TRBV5-3 is sorted into the ORF group, with uncertain function. The CDR3 is made up of 16 amino acids. The ends lost 5 bases at V and 8 bases at J; junction bases unmatched: 9. CDR3 sequence: CARRYPGLAGVDEQFF. In DNA form, the CDR3 reads TGTGCCAGAAGGTATCCGGGACTAGCGGGAGTAGATGAGCAGTTCTTC.

The chain combines TRBV30 with TRBJ1-1; D not resolved. Germline-derived CDR1 and CDR2 are GTSNPN and SVGIG (reference sequence). Trimming left V 5 bases short and J 1 base short, with 5 bases between. The CDR3 contains 11 residues. As DNA, the CDR3 is TGTGCCTGGTCATGGAACACTGAAGCTTTCTTT. Translation gives CAWSWNTEAFF.

The chain has TRBV27 and TRBJ2-2; the D gene is possibly TRBD1 (6 bases). There are 16 residues in the CDR3. Per the germline V gene, CDR1 is MNHEY and CDR2 is SMNVEV (reference sequence). V lost 1 base, J lost 2 bases, and 11 bases lay in between. CDR3 coding DNA: TGTGCCAGCAGTTTATTTCAGGGGAGAAACACCGGGGAGCTGTTTTTT. This sequence encodes CASSLFQGRNTGELFF.

The CDR3 loop is CAISRDRPFMNTEAFF. The CDR3 nucleotides read TGTGCCATCAGCCGGGACAGACCCTTCATGAACACTGAAGCTTTCTTT. The chain couples TRBV10-3 to TRBJ1-1; 7 bases agree with TRBD1. CDR3 length equals 16 residues. V gave up 6 bases and J gave up 0 bases; unmatched junction bases: 10. Germline CDR1 reads ENHRY; CDR2 reads SYGVKD.

This chain uses TRBV24-1 with TRBJ1-4; D unclear. CDR1 is KGHDR and CDR2 is SFDVKD in the germline V gene. This CDR3 has 14 amino acids. V gave up 0 bases and J gave up 8 bases, with 9 bases separating them. The DNA of the CDR3 is TGTGCCACCAGTGATTTGCCCGACTTCGAAAAACTGTTTTTT. Translation gives CATSDLPDFEKLFF.

This chain connects TRBV4-1 to TRBJ2-1; TRBD1 agrees at 8 bases. The CDR3 consists of 14 residues. V gave up 4 bases and J gave up 6 bases; unmatched junction bases: 5. The V gene's germline CDR1 is MGHRA and CDR2 YSYEKL. CDR3 bases: TGCGCCAGCAGCCTCCGGACAGGGTCCAATGAGCAGTTCTTC. Translation gives CASSLRTGSNEQFF.

In its sample, this clone was seen a few times. The chain uses TRBV15 and TRBJ2-1; 8 bases are a match to TRBD2. The J segment lost 9 bases and the V segment lost 3 bases, leaving 16 bases of the junction unmatched. CDR1 and CDR2 (germline): LNHNV, YYDKDF (reference sequence). The CDR3 is 17 residues long. The DNA for the CDR3 is TGTGCCACCAGCAGGGGGGACCTAGCGGGCGTGTGGGCTGAGCAGTTCTTC. This gives the protein CATSRGDLAGVWAEQFF.

This clone was seen only a few times. CDR3 protein: CASSAPGLGNTEAFF. The CDR3 DNA reads as TGTGCCAGCAGTGCTCCGGGACTTGGGAACACTGAAGCTTTCTTT. J is TRBJ1-1 and V is TRBV6-2 or TRBV6-3, with D maybe TRBD1 (5 bases). V was cut by 5 bases and J by 1 base, with 14 bases left in between. Germline CDR1 MNHEY, CDR2 SVGEGT. This CDR3 has 15 residues.

This clone was recorded a few times. The chain is built from TRBV29-1 and TRBJ2-3; 10 nucleotides line up with TRBD2. Trimming removed 6 bases from V and 0 bases from J; junction bases left unmatched: 6. Per the germline V gene, CDR1 is SQVTM and CDR2 is ANQGSEA. The CDR3 covers 15 residues. The CDR3 DNA reads as TGCAGCGTCCCGGTGACTAGCGGGAGCACAGATACGCAGTATTTT. It yields the protein CSVPVTSGSTDTQYF.

V is TRBV27 and J is TRBJ1-1, with a tentative D call TRBD1 (6 bases). CDR1 is MNHEY and CDR2 is SMNVEV in the germline V gene (reference sequence). This CDR3 has 17 amino acids. V was pared by 5 bases and J by 1 base, with 20 bases between. In nucleotides, the CDR3 is TGTGCCAGCAGTGGCAGAGGGGGGGGAGGTGCGAACACTGAAGCTTTCTTT. Its translation is CASSGRGGGGANTEAFF.

V and J are TRBV9 and TRBJ2-2; D remains ambiguous. CDR3 length: 16 residues. Trimming removed 2 bases at V and 5 bases at J, with 16 bases between. Germline V CDR1 and CDR2: SGDLS, YYNGEE. The CDR3 DNA is TGTGCCAGCAGCGTTGTTCCGTCCCACTCGACCGGGGAGCTGTTTTTT. Protein sequence: CASSVVPSHSTGELFF.

The CDR3 sequence: CASSGGQFSGNTIYF. The CDR3 DNA follows: TGTGCCAGCAGCGGGGGACAGTTCTCTGGAAACACCATATATTTT. This chain uses TRBV9 with TRBJ1-3; 7 nucleotides agree with TRBD1. Germline CDR1 and CDR2: SGDLS and YYNGEE. The CDR3 is 15 amino acids. V lost 3 bases, J lost 0 bases, and 3 bases stayed unmatched.

This clone was observed once. The J gene is TRBJ2-5, the V gene TRBV6-6, with TRBD2 matching over 10 bases. The V gene end was trimmed by 0 bases and the J gene end by 1 base; junction bases not matched to a gene: 2. The germline V gene has CDR1 MNHNY and CDR2 SVGAGI (reference sequence). The CDR3 spans 16 residues. DNA for the CDR3: TGTGCCAGCAGTTACTCTTCTAGCGGGGGCCAAGAGACCCAGTACTTC. Translating gives CASSYSSSGGQETQYF.

The sample holds one count of this clone. V usage is TRBV24-1 and J usage is TRBJ2-7, with no clear D. This CDR3 contains 14 residues. The germline V and J ends were trimmed by 2 bases and 0 bases, with 7 bases remaining between them. CDR1 and CDR2 from the germline V gene are KGHDR and SFDVKD. CDR3 protein: CATSDSVSSYEQYF. The CDR3 nucleotides are TGTGCCACCAGTGATTCCGTGAGCTCCTACGAGCAGTACTTC.

The V and J genes are TRBV7-2 and TRBJ2-7, with D possibly matching TRBD1 (6 bases). This CDR3 is built from 13 residues. Germline V gene lookup returns CDR1 SGHTA and CDR2 FQGNSA. V shed 7 bases and J shed 2 bases, with 12 bases lying between them. The DNA of the CDR3 is TGTGCCAGCACCTTTACAGGGCCCTACGAGCAGTACTTC. It is translated as CASTFTGPYEQYF.

This clone appeared a single time. The V gene is TRBV4-3, the J gene TRBJ2-2, with TRBD2 as a possible D gene (5 bases). Germline values: CDR1 LGHNA, CDR2 YSLEER. The CDR3 contains 16 residues. Trimming took 0 bases from V and 2 from J, leaving 10 bases between them. The CDR3, as DNA: TGCGCCAGCAGCCAAGAAGCAGCGGCCAACACCGGGGAGCTGTTTTTT. Its translation: CASSQEAAANTGELFF.

The chain is built from TRBV5-5 and TRBJ1-3, with D possibly TRBD1 on 6 matching bases. Trimming left V 3 bases short and J 2 bases short, with 12 bases between. The CDR3 extends over 15 amino acids. In germline, CDR1 is SGHKS, CDR2 YYEKEE (reference sequence). Here the CDR3 reads CASSWTAETGNTIYF. DNA of the CDR3: TGTGCCAGCAGCTGGACAGCCGAGACTGGAAACACCATATATTTT. Using reference TRBV5-5 and TRBJ1-3 for the parts outside the CDR3, the full variable domain is DAGVTQSPTHLIKTRGQQVTLRCSPISGHKSVSWYQQVLGQGPQFIFQYYEKEERGRGNFPDRFSARQFPNYSSELNVNALLLGDSALYLCASSWTAETGNTIYFGEGSWLTVV.

The gene calls are TRBV2 and TRBJ2-2, with D possibly matching TRBD2 (6 bases). There are 14 residues in the CDR3. Germline values: CDR1 SNHLY, CDR2 FYNNEI. Trimming stripped 9 bases from V and 3 bases from J, with 14 bases between. Here the CDR3 DNA reads TGTGCCAGGGGGGGTCCATCCGACACCGGGGAGCTGTTTTTT. Protein product: CARGGPSDTGELFF.